The rows below give T cell receptor beta chains drawn from one sample of a study of blood T cell repertoires in COVID-19. Profiling relied on immunoSEQ multiplex PCR, and the TCRdb table lists in-frame clones only, not all of them. Of 250,000 to 300,000 clones in the sample, approximately 89% are singletons; the top ten hold approximately 13%. Sample: peripheral blood. These receptors originate from a woman in her sixties with acute or convalescent COVID-19. CDR3s include the opening cysteine and the closing phenylalanine or tryptophan. Each record gives: CDR3 protein, CDR3 DNA, J gene, V gene, clone size, D gene. The D gene is left open where the match is weak. Not every row has a clone size; where given, it reads once, few, many or a size class.

CDR3aa: CASSLWGPIGLFF
CDR3nt: TGTGCCAGCAGTTTATGGGGGCCGATAGGCCTGTTTTTT
j_gene: TRBJ2-2
v_gene: TRBV28
abundance: NA
d_gene: NA

CDR3aa: CASSLGRGFSGNTIYF
CDR3nt: TGTGCCAGCAGCTTAGGCAGAGGATTCTCTGGAAACACCATATATTTT
j_gene: TRBJ1-3
v_gene: TRBV7-9
abundance: NA
d_gene: NA

CDR3aa: CASTLKGENTEAFF
CDR3nt: TGTGCCAGCACCTTGAAGGGGGAGAACACTGAAGCTTTCTTT
j_gene: TRBJ1-1
v_gene: TRBV2
abundance: NA
d_gene: NA

CDR3aa: CASSKEVIARHPQETQYF
CDR3nt: TGTGCCAGCAGCAAAGAGGTGATAGCCCGTCACCCACAAGAGACCCAGTACTTC
j_gene: TRBJ2-5
v_gene: TRBV21-1
abundance: NA
d_gene: NA

CDR3aa: CASSHRTSGGGDTQYF
CDR3nt: TGCGCCAGCAGCCACAGGACTAGCGGGGGAGGGGATACGCAGTATTTT
j_gene: TRBJ2-3
v_gene: TRBV5-1
abundance: NA
d_gene: TRBD2

CDR3aa: CASRLDRGTSGVSYNEQFF
CDR3nt: TGTGCCAGCAGGTTGGACAGGGGGACTAGCGGGGTTTCCTACAATGAGCAGTTCTTC
j_gene: TRBJ2-1
v_gene: TRBV28
abundance: NA
d_gene: TRBD2

CDR3aa: CAWSDRLDTEAFF
CDR3nt: TGTGCCTGGAGCGACAGGCTGGACACTGAAGCTTTCTTT
j_gene: TRBJ1-1
v_gene: TRBV30
abundance: NA
d_gene: NA

CDR3aa: CASRPQGMRANYGYTF
CDR3nt: TGTGCCAGCAGACCACAGGGTATGAGGGCCAACTATGGCTACACCTTC
j_gene: TRBJ1-2
v_gene: TRBV27
abundance: NA
d_gene: NA

CDR3aa: CASSFSREGRSKNIQYF
CDR3nt: TGTGCCAGCAGCTTTTCGCGGGAGGGCCGTTCCAAAAACATTCAGTACTTC
j_gene: TRBJ2-4
v_gene: TRBV7-9
abundance: NA
d_gene: TRBD2

CDR3aa: CASRLNRVAEAFF
CDR3nt: TGTGCCAGCAGGCTAAACAGGGTCGCTGAAGCTTTCTTT
j_gene: TRBJ1-1
v_gene: TRBV28
abundance: NA
d_gene: NA

CDR3aa: CASSEIAGVGSEQFF
CDR3nt: TGTGCCAGCAGTGAAATAGCGGGGGTGGGTAGCGAGCAGTTCTTC
j_gene: TRBJ2-1
v_gene: TRBV6-4
abundance: NA
d_gene: TRBD2

CDR3aa: CASSLRGQRNQPQHF
CDR3nt: TGTGCCAGCAGCTTAAGAGGACAGAGGAATCAGCCCCAGCATTTT
j_gene: TRBJ1-5
v_gene: TRBV7-2
abundance: NA
d_gene: NA

CDR3aa: CASSSYGGVNTGELFF
CDR3nt: TGTGCCAGCAGTTCTTACGGCGGAGTGAACACCGGGGAGCTGTTTTTT
j_gene: TRBJ2-2
v_gene: TRBV25-1
abundance: NA
d_gene: NA

CDR3aa: CASSSGQILSTNEKLFF
CDR3nt: TGTGCCAGCAGCTCTGGACAGATACTTTCAACTAATGAAAAACTGTTTTTT
j_gene: TRBJ1-4
v_gene: TRBV3-1/TRBV3-2
abundance: NA
d_gene: NA

CDR3aa: CASSVASENTEAFF
CDR3nt: TGTGCCAGCAGCGTGGCAAGCGAGAACACTGAAGCTTTCTTT
j_gene: TRBJ1-1
v_gene: TRBV9
abundance: few
d_gene: NA

CDR3aa: CASGGPGDYGYTF
CDR3nt: TGTGCCAGCGGAGGGCCCGGCGACTATGGCTACACCTTC
j_gene: TRBJ1-2
v_gene: TRBV7-9
abundance: few
d_gene: NA

CDR3aa: CASSPGSQGRNTIYF
CDR3nt: TGTGCCAGCTCACCAGGTTCCCAGGGTCGGAACACCATATATTTT
j_gene: TRBJ1-3
v_gene: TRBV18
abundance: NA
d_gene: NA

CDR3aa: CASSRVVSSNQPQHF
CDR3nt: TGTGCCAGCAGCCGCGTGGTTAGTAGCAATCAGCCCCAGCATTTT
j_gene: TRBJ1-5
v_gene: TRBV27
abundance: NA
d_gene: NA

CDR3aa: CASSLSGSGNTIYF
CDR3nt: TGTGCCAGCAGCTTGAGTGGCTCTGGAAACACCATATATTTT
j_gene: TRBJ1-3
v_gene: TRBV7-2
abundance: NA
d_gene: NA

CDR3aa: CASSVGTSLDIYNEQFF
CDR3nt: TGTGCCAGCAGCGTAGGAACTAGCCTAGACATCTACAATGAGCAGTTCTTC
j_gene: TRBJ2-1
v_gene: TRBV9
abundance: NA
d_gene: NA